Listed below are T cell receptor beta chains from one sample, sequenced in a study of circulating and synovial CD4+ cells in juvenile arthritis. Only in-frame clones appear in the TCRdb table, and some are missing; sequencing was by immunoSEQ multiplex PCR. Of over 30,000 clones listed, about 95% are singletons. Sequencing was done on a sample of CD4+ T cells from blood. The receptors here all came from a human donor with juvenile idiopathic arthritis. Both conserved end residues are part of each CDR3. A D gene is named only where the DNA matches it firmly. The size field is filled for only some rows; it gives once, few, many or a size class.

V gene	D gene	clone size	J gene	CDR3 DNA	CDR3 protein
TRBV2	TRBD2	NA	TRBJ2-1	TGTGCCAGCAGTCAGGCTAGCGGGAGGTGGTTCGATGAGCAGTTCTTC	CASSQASGRWFDEQFF
TRBV18	NA	few	TRBJ1-1	TGTGCCAGCTCACCACCGGTGGGTGGGGAGACTGAAGCTTTCTTT	CASSPPVGGETEAFF
TRBV18	NA	NA	TRBJ1-5	TGTGCCAGCTCACAGACAGAGAGCGGCAATCAGCCCCAGCATTTT	CASSQTESGNQPQHF
TRBV5-1	TRBD1	NA	TRBJ1-1	TGCGCCAGCAGCGGCCAGGGGGCTGGGAACACTGAAGCTTTCTTT	CASSGQGAGNTEAFF
TRBV19	TRBD2	NA	TRBJ2-3	TGTGCCAGCGCTCCGGGACTAGCGGGGGGCACAGATACGCAGTATTTT	CASAPGLAGGTDTQYF
TRBV9	NA	NA	TRBJ1-1	TGTGCCAGCAGCGTAGATCAGGGGCACACTGAAGCTTTCTTT	CASSVDQGHTEAFF
TRBV28	NA	NA	TRBJ1-1	TGTGCCAGCAGGGGCGGGGGGTTAGGGTATGCTTTCTTT	CASRGGGLGYAFF
TRBV7-2	NA	NA	TRBJ1-4	TGTGCCAGCAGCCCCGGTGGACAGCTTAATGAAAAACTGTTTTTT	CASSPGGQLNEKLFF
TRBV29-1	TRBD2	NA	TRBJ2-3	TGCAGCGTTGTCGGGGGGATAGGCACAGATACGCAGTATTTT	CSVVGGIGTDTQYF
TRBV20-1	NA	NA	TRBJ1-1	TGCAGTGCTAGAGATACGGGTGCAGCTTTCTTT	CSARDTGAAFF
TRBV5-6	NA	NA	TRBJ1-2	TGTGCCAGCAGCTCCGAGACAGCCCCACACTATGGCTACACCTTC	CASSSETAPHYGYTF
TRBV7-2	NA	NA	TRBJ1-2	TGTGCCAGCAGCTTAGTTGTCCGGGAAAGAGGCTACACCTTC	CASSLVVRERGYTF
TRBV5-4	NA	NA	TRBJ2-1	TGTGCCAGCAGCCTGGACTACCTCAATGAGCAGTTCTTC	CASSLDYLNEQFF
TRBV12-5	TRBD2	once	TRBJ2-5	TGTGCTAGTGCCCTGGGGCGGGGGGTCGGGGAGACCCAGTACTTC	CASALGRGVGETQYF